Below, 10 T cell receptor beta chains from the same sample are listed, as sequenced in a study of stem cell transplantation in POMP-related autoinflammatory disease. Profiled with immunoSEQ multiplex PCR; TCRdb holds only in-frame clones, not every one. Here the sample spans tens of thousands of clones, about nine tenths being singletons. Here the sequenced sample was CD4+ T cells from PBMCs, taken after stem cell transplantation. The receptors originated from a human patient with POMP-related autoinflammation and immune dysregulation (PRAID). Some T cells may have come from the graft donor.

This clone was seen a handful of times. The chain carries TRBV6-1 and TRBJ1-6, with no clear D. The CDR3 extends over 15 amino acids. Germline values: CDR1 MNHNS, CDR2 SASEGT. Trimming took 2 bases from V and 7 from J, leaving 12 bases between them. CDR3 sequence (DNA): TGTGCCAGCAGTGAACTGTCCAGGAGCAATTCACCCCTCCACTTT. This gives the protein CASSELSRSNSPLHF.

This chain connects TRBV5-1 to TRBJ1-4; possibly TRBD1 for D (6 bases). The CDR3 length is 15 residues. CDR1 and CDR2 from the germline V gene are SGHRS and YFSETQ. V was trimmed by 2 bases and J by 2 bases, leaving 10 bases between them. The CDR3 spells CASSFSGATNEKLFF. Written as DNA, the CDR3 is TGCGCCAGCAGCTTCTCGGGGGCGACTAATGAAAAACTGTTTTTT.

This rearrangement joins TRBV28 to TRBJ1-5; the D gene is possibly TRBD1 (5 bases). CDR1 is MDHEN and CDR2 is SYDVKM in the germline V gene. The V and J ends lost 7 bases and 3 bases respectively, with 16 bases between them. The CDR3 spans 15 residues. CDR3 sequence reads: CASTDRPGLNQPQHF. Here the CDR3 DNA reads TGTGCCAGCACAGATAGACCGGGACTCAATCAGCCCCAGCATTTT.

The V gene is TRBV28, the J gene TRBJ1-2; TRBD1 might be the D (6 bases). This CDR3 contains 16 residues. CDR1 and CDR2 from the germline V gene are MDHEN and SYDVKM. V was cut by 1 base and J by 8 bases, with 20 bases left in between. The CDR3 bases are TGTGCCAGCAGTTTATACCTCGGGCAGGGGCGGGTAGGCTACACCTTC. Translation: CASSLYLGQGRVGYTF.

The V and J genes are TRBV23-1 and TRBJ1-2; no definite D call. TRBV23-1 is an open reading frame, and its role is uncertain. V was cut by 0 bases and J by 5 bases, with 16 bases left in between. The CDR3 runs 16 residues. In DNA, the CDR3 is TGCGCCAGCAGTCAATCAAAGGAGGGAAAAGAGTATGGCTACACCTTC. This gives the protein CASSQSKEGKEYGYTF.

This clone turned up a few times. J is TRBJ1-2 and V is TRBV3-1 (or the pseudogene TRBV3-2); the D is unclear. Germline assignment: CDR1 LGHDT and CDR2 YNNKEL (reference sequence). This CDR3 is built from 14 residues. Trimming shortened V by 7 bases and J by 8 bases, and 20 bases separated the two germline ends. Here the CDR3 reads CASNPGWGSRGYTF. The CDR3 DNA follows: TGTGCCAGCAACCCTGGGTGGGGATCAAGGGGCTACACCTTC.

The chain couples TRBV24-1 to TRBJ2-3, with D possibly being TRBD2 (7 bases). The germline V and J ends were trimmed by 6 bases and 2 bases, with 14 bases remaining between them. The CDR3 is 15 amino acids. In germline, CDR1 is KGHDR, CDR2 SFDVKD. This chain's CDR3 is CATSSAGAITDTQYF. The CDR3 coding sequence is TGTGCCACCAGTTCTGCGGGGGCTATCACAGATACGCAGTATTTT.

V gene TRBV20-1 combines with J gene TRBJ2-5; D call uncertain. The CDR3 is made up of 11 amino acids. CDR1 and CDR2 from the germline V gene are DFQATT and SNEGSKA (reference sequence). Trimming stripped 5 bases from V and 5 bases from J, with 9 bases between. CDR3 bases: TGCAGTGCTTCGGGCTTCGAGACCCAGTACTTC. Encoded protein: CSASGFETQYF.

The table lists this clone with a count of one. The CDR3 region is CASNGRNIQYF. In DNA form, the CDR3 reads TGTGCCAGTAATGGTAGAAACATTCAGTACTTC. The chain links TRBV19 to TRBJ2-4; D unclear. From germline, CDR1 is LNHDA and CDR2 SQIVND (reference sequence). The CDR3 is 11 residues long. V was shortened by 7 bases and J by 6 bases, with 7 bases between the two germline ends.

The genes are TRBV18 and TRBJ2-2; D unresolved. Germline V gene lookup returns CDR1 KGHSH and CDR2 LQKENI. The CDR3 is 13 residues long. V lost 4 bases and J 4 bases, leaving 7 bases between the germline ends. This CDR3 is CASSLAITGELFF. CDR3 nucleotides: TGTGCCAGCTCACTCGCGATCACCGGGGAGCTGTTTTTT.